This passage covers 6 T cell receptor beta chains from one sample sequenced in a study of T cell responses to AZD1222 COVID-19 vaccine. Produced via immunoSEQ multiplex PCR; TCRdb's table is partial and in-frame only. This table holds around 150,000 clones, 80% to 95% found once. This specimen consisted of peripheral blood, obtained 28 days after the second AZD1222 dose. The receptors shown here come from an adult who received the AZD1222 COVID-19 vaccine.

The rearrangement joins TRBV19 to TRBJ1-2, with D possibly being TRBD1 (5 bases). Germline V CDR1 and CDR2: LNHDA, SQIVND (reference sequence). The CDR3 extends over 15 amino acids. V dropped 4 bases and J dropped 3 bases, with 15 bases sitting between them. DNA of the CDR3: TGTGCCAGTAGTAGGTTCCTAGGGGAGGACTATGGCTACACCTTC. It is translated as CASSRFLGEDYGYTF.

The V gene is TRBV21-1, the J gene TRBJ1-1. TRBV21-1 is given as a pseudogene. CDR3 length: 15 residues. CDR3 sequence: CASSNARGSPTEAFF. The CDR3, as DNA: TGTGCCAGCAGCAACGCTCGGGGGAGTCCCACTGAAGCTTTCTTT.

This clone has only one observation. V usage is TRBV3-1 (or the pseudogene TRBV3-2) and J usage is TRBJ1-1; 7 bases align to TRBD1. V lost 4 bases and J lost 2; bases outside the gene matches: 4. In germline, CDR1 is LGHDT, CDR2 YNNKEL (reference sequence). This CDR3 is built from 14 residues. The CDR3 coding sequence is TGTGCCAGCAGCCCTACAGGGGTAAACACTGAAGCTTTCTTT. Amino acid sequence: CASSPTGVNTEAFF.

V gene TRBV3-1 (or the pseudogene TRBV3-2) combines with J gene TRBJ1-1; D ambiguous. Deletions cut 5 bases from V and 6 bases from J, with 16 bases between. The CDR3 has 14 residues. The germline V gene has CDR1 LGHDT and CDR2 YNNKEL (reference sequence). This CDR3 is CASSFLKPKSEAFF. In nucleotides, the CDR3 is TGTGCCAGCAGCTTTCTCAAGCCTAAATCTGAAGCTTTCTTT.

The chain employs TRBV14 and TRBJ2-7; TRBD1 agrees at 9 bases. CDR1 and CDR2 (germline): SGHDN, FVKESK. V shed 6 bases, J shed 5 bases, and the junction held 8 bases outside the gene matches. This CDR3 comprises 14 residues. CDR3 nucleotide sequence: TGTGCCAGCAGTCCTAGGACAGGGGCGAACGAGCAGTACTTC. This gives the protein CASSPRTGANEQYF.

This clone occurred once. V gene TRBV6-5 combines with J gene TRBJ2-3; 15 nucleotides align to TRBD2. CDR3 size: 15 residues. Trimming removed 7 bases from V and 4 bases from J; junction bases left unmatched: 3. Looked up from germline, CDR1 is MNHEY and CDR2 is SVGAGI. This CDR3 is CASTGLAGGPDTQYF. In DNA form, the CDR3 reads TGTGCCAGCACCGGACTAGCGGGGGGGCCAGATACGCAGTATTTT.